This entry concerns a single T cell receptor (beta chain). Its antigen remains unidentified. This may arise from a read error, as a much more abundant clone is one base away. CDR1 is KGHSH and CDR2 is LQKENI in the germline V gene. The CDR3 length is 14 residues. Each CDR3 protein gets one entry after TCRdb re-called the reads with MiXCR. The sample shows fewer than 700,000 distinct CDR3 sequences, 20% to 30% of them seen only once. This entry is derived from a study of T cell repertoires in cytomegalovirus infection. Overall study: Public TCR beta signature analysis indicated the presence of both CMV infection and matching HLA type.

Study-wide results and caveats: Ex vivo, HLA-C-restricted CMV-specific TCR beta clonotypes prevailed over the rest of the response. Summed frequency of shared TCR beta families picked out CMV carriers who also had the relevant HLA.

Sequencing input: CD8+ T cells from PBMCs. The sequence was obtained from a human donor in good health (CMV status not recorded). Some clones in this sample may be carry-over from other donors' samples. The rearrangement joins TRBV18 to TRBJ2-1; D uncertain. The CDR3 DNA follows: TGTGCCAGCACACCCTGGGATAGCCACAATGAGCAGTTCTTC. Amino acid sequence: CASTPWDSHNEQFF.